What follows are 23 T cell receptor beta chains derived from one specimen sequenced in a study of T cell repertoires in cytomegalovirus infection. TCRdb independently ran MiXCR on the reads; one entry per CDR3 protein. The repertoire consists of about 140,000 distinct CDR3 sequences, with about 6.5% occurring once and the leading ten covering about a sixth. Input material: PBMCs. Receptors originate from a human donor in good health (CMV status not recorded). Some clones in this sample may be carry-over from other donors' samples.

The V and J genes are TRBV25-1 and TRBJ2-7; TRBD1 is a possible D gene (5 bases). CDR1 is MGHDK, CDR2 SYGVNS, per germline. The V end lost 5 bases, the J end lost 1 base, and 15 bases lay between the germline ends. This CDR3 has 15 amino acids. CDR3 in amino acids: CASSSYRKPSYEQYF. The CDR3 coding sequence is TGTGCCAGCAGTTCCTACAGGAAACCTTCCTACGAGCAGTACTTC.

As for this clonotype: The junction shows a germline mismatch at one end, possibly a read error. This chain links TRBV5-1 with TRBJ2-3; TRBD2 matches at 10 bases. Germline CDR1 and CDR2: SGHRS and YFSETQ. The CDR3 has 18 residues. The CDR3 DNA reads as TGCACCAGCAGCTTGGCCGGGCTAGCGGGGGCGAGCACAGATACGCAGTATTTT. Residues: CTSSLAGLAGASTDTQYF. The whole variable domain, filled in from reference TRBV5-1 and TRBJ2-3, reads KAGVTQTPRYLIKTRGQQVTLSCSPISGHRSVSWYQQTPGQGLQFLFEYFSETQRNKGNFPGRFSGRQFSNSRSEMNVSTLELGDSALYLCTSSLAGLAGASTDTQYFGPGTRLTVL.

This clonotype was found many times. V gene TRBV7-2 combines with J gene TRBJ2-3; TRBD2 matches 14 bases. Germline loops: CDR1 SGHTA, CDR2 FQGNSA. There are 17 residues in the CDR3. V gave up 4 bases and J gave up 4 bases; unmatched junction bases: 7. The CDR3 protein is CASSSLLGLAGADTQYF. CDR3 DNA: TGTGCCAGCAGCTCACTCCTGGGACTAGCGGGGGCAGATACGCAGTATTTT.

This clonotype occurred many times. This chain joins TRBV7-2 and TRBJ2-3; 7 bases align to TRBD2. Germline CDR1 reads SGHTA; CDR2 reads FQGNSA. Trimming cost V 5 bases and J 4 bases; bases outside gene matches: 6. The CDR3 covers 14 residues. The chain's CDR3 is CASSASSGSDTQYF. In DNA form, the CDR3 reads TGTGCCAGCAGCGCGTCTAGCGGATCAGATACGCAGTATTTT.

This clonotype showed up many times. V is TRBV5-4 and J is TRBJ1-1; TRBD1 agrees at 7 bases. After removal of 7 bases from V and 1 base from J, the junction contained 7 bases not matched to a gene. CDR3 size: 14 residues. Germline V lookup: CDR1 SGHNT, CDR2 YYREEE (reference sequence). The CDR3 protein is CASGLTGQNTEAFF. In DNA form, the CDR3 reads TGTGCCAGCGGACTGACAGGGCAGAACACTGAAGCTTTCTTT.

The V call is TRBV10-3, the J call TRBJ1-1, with TRBD1 matching over 10 bases. The germline V gene has CDR1 ENHRY and CDR2 SYGVKD. The CDR3 loop spans 20 amino acids. V shed 3 bases and J 3 bases; nucleotides not matched to a gene: 19. CDR3 sequence: CAISDRNRQGAGSGHTEAFF. The CDR3 region has the DNA TGTGCCATCAGTGACAGAAATAGACAGGGGGCGGGTTCCGGCCACACTGAAGCTTTCTTT.

This clonotype was detected ten times or more. This sequence joins TRBV7-2 and TRBJ2-3; D is possibly TRBD1 (5 bases). CDR1 is SGHTA, CDR2 FQGNSA, per germline. V lost 5 bases and J lost 1, with 13 bases in between. There are 15 residues in the CDR3. CDR3 sequence: CASSRQIGRTDTQYF. As DNA, the CDR3 is TGTGCCAGCAGCCGACAGATTGGGCGCACAGATACGCAGTATTTT. The full variable domain, rest sourced from reference TRBV7-2 and TRBJ2-3, is GAGVSQSPSNKVTEKGKDVELRCDPISGHTALYWYRQSLGQGLEFLIYFQGNSAPDKSGLPSDRFSAERTGGSVSTLTIQRTQQEDSAVYLCASSRQIGRTDTQYFGPGTRLTVL.

The chain carries TRBV10-3 and TRBJ2-5; D is possibly TRBD2 (6 bases). The germline CDR1 and CDR2 sequences are ENHRY and SYGVKD. V gave up 3 bases and J gave up 1 base, with 12 bases separating them. This CDR3 contains 15 residues. CDR3 sequence: CAISEASELQETQYF. The CDR3 DNA follows: TGTGCCATCAGTGAAGCTAGCGAGCTCCAAGAGACCCAGTACTTC.

The chain uses TRBV7-2 and TRBJ2-1, with 9 bases lining up with TRBD2. This CDR3 region has 15 residues. Germline V CDR1 and CDR2: SGHTA, FQGNSA. After removal of 1 base from V and 9 bases from J, the junction contained 7 bases not matched to a gene. CDR3 loop: CASSLVAGGLSEQFF. The CDR3 DNA follows: TGTGCCAGCAGCTTAGTTGCGGGGGGGCTTAGTGAGCAGTTCTTC.

There are many counts of this clonotype. The CDR3 nucleotides read TGTGCCAGCAGCCGAGTCACAGGGGACCAGCCCCAGCATTTT. It translates to CASSRVTGDQPQHF. The V and J genes are TRBV7-2 and TRBJ1-5; 7 positions match TRBD1. Germline CDR1 and CDR2: SGHTA and FQGNSA. J lost 7 bases, V lost 5 bases, and 8 bases had no gene match. CDR3 size: 14 residues.

This clonotype was counted many times. The chain uses TRBV18 and TRBJ2-7; D unresolved. Per the germline V gene, CDR1 is KGHSH and CDR2 is LQKENI. Trimming cost V 4 bases and J 3 bases, with 10 bases left between them. The CDR3 runs to 13 residues. Here the CDR3 reads CASSHSRNYEQYF. DNA of the CDR3: TGTGCCAGCTCACATAGCAGGAACTACGAGCAGTACTTC.

This chain connects TRBV20-1 to TRBJ1-1, with D maybe TRBD1 (6 bases). Trimming removed 5 bases at V and 8 bases at J, with 12 bases between. The CDR3 is made up of 11 amino acids. Germline CDR1 and CDR2: DFQATT and SNEGSKA (reference sequence). This CDR3 reads CSAGGGLEAFF. Here the CDR3 DNA reads TGCAGTGCTGGGGGGGGGCTGGAAGCTTTCTTT.

There are many counts of this clonotype. The V gene is TRBV7-2, the J gene TRBJ2-5, with 8 bases matching TRBD1. There are 14 residues in the CDR3. Germline V lookup: CDR1 SGHTA, CDR2 FQGNSA. V lost 6 bases and J lost 4; bases outside the gene matches: 7. The CDR3 nucleotides read TGTGCCAGCAGTAAGGACAGGGTTGGAGAGACCCAGTACTTC. Translation: CASSKDRVGETQYF.

This clonotype was detected ten times or more. The chain carries TRBV15 and TRBJ2-5; D tentatively fits TRBD1 or TRBD2 (6 bases each). The CDR3 length is 15 residues. Germline V gene sequence: CDR1 LNHNV, CDR2 YYDKDF (reference sequence). V lost 4 bases, J lost 5 bases, and 17 bases lay in between. The CDR3: CATSNEGGQRETQYF. Written as DNA, the CDR3 is TGTGCCACCAGCAACGAGGGGGGTCAGCGGGAGACCCAGTACTTC.

This clonotype was seen ten or more times. This chain links TRBV7-2 with TRBJ2-5, with D unclear. The CDR3 consists of 12 residues. The V gene lost 5 bases and the J gene lost 7 bases, with 11 bases spanning the gap. Germline V gene lookup returns CDR1 SGHTA and CDR2 FQGNSA. CDR3 DNA sequence: TGTGCCAGCAGCCCTCTTTCGTCGACCCAGTACTTC. Translation: CASSPLSSTQYF. The variable domain in full, completed from reference TRBV7-2 and TRBJ2-5, reads GAGVSQSPSNKVTEKGKDVELRCDPISGHTALYWYRQSLGQGLEFLIYFQGNSAPDKSGLPSDRFSAERTGGSVSTLTIQRTQQEDSAVYLCASSPLSSTQYFGPGTRLLVL.

In this sample, this clonotype turned up many times. V is TRBV6-6 and J is TRBJ1-4; TRBD1 agrees at 10 bases. After removal of 6 bases from V and 7 bases from J, the junction contained 11 bases not matched to a gene. The CDR3 spans 16 residues. Germline V gene data show CDR1 as MNHNY and CDR2 as SVGAGI (reference sequence). CDR3 amino acids: CASRSDRGRIREKLFF. The DNA for the CDR3 is TGTGCCAGCAGATCCGACAGGGGGCGTATTCGTGAAAAACTGTTTTTT.

The sample holds many counts of this clonotype. This chain connects TRBV5-1 to TRBJ2-1; 10 bases fit TRBD2. The CDR3 spans 14 residues. The trim removed 7 bases at V and 7 bases at J, leaving 8 bases unmatched. Germline CDR1 and CDR2: SGHRS and YFSETQ. In DNA, the CDR3 is TGCGCCAGCTTTGGGACTAGCGCGAGGAATGAGCAGTTCTTC. Translation: CASFGTSARNEQFF.

This clonotype occurred many times. This chain connects TRBV7-2 to TRBJ2-7, with 8 bases that match TRBD1. The CDR3 is 15 residues long. Germline V gives CDR1 SGHTA, CDR2 FQGNSA. J was trimmed by 3 bases and V by 3 bases; bases with no gene match: 7. The CDR3 here is CASSFDRGGGYEQYF. DNA of the CDR3: TGTGCCAGCAGCTTCGACAGGGGAGGCGGCTACGAGCAGTACTTC.

This clonotype was seen many times. The chain combines TRBV7-2 with TRBJ1-3, with D unresolved. V gave up 4 bases and J gave up 0 bases, with 13 bases separating them. The germline gives CDR1 SGHTA, CDR2 FQGNSA. This CDR3 contains 16 residues. In nucleotides, the CDR3 is TGTGCCAGCAGCTGGACGACACTACGCTCTGGAAACACCATATATTTT. Translating it yields CASSWTTLRSGNTIYF.

This clonotype was seen repeatedly, ten times or more. J is TRBJ2-2 and V is TRBV7-9; possible D gene TRBD1, 6 bases. Germline CDR1 is SEHNR and CDR2 is FQNEAQ (reference sequence). V was pared by 4 bases and J by 0 bases, with 15 bases between. The CDR3 extends over 17 amino acids. CDR3 nucleotide sequence: TGTGCCAGCAGCTCAAATAAACAGGGTTCGAACACCGGGGAGCTGTTTTTT. This gives the protein CASSSNKQGSNTGELFF. Full variable domain (missing parts from reference TRBV7-9 and TRBJ2-2): DTGVSQNPRHKITKRGQNVTFRCDPISEHNRLYWYRQTLGQGPEFLTYFQNEAQLEKSRLLSDRFSAERPKGSFSTLEIQRTEQGDSAMYLCASSSNKQGSNTGELFFGEGSRLTVL.

This clonotype was seen repeatedly, ten times or more. The chain is built from TRBV7-2 and TRBJ2-7; 9 nucleotides align to TRBD2. The CDR3 extends over 15 amino acids. Germline loops: CDR1 SGHTA, CDR2 FQGNSA. V shed 5 bases and J 1 base; nucleotides not matched to a gene: 6. The CDR3 DNA reads as TGTGCCAGCAGCCCCCGGGCGGGGGGGTCCTACGAGCAGTACTTC. Translation gives CASSPRAGGSYEQYF.

This clonotype was picked up a small number of times. The rearrangement uses TRBV7-2 and TRBJ1-1, with D possibly matching TRBD1 (5 bases). This CDR3 contains 14 residues. CDR1 is SGHTA and CDR2 is FQGNSA in the germline V gene. Trimming shortened V by 7 bases and J by 6 bases, and 18 bases separated the two germline ends. The CDR3 reads CASILWPGNSEAFF. CDR3 nucleotide sequence: TGTGCCAGCATCCTTTGGCCAGGGAATTCTGAAGCTTTCTTT.

The table lists this clonotype with many counts. This chain joins TRBV7-2 and TRBJ2-3, with 12 bases aligning to TRBD2. The J segment lost 2 bases and the V segment lost 6 bases, leaving 9 bases of the junction unmatched. Germline CDR1 and CDR2: SGHTA and FQGNSA. This CDR3 is built from 17 residues. In nucleotides, the CDR3 is TGTGCCAGCAGTCAATGGACTAGCGGGGACTACACAGATACGCAGTATTTT. Translated: CASSQWTSGDYTDTQYF.